One and the same sample provided the 28 T cell receptor beta chains below, sequenced in a study of blood T cell repertoires in COVID-19. TCRdb keeps only in-frame clones here, not all; method: immunoSEQ multiplex PCR. The profile covers roughly 250,000 clones, with about 83% appearing a single time and 5.5% taken by the ten largest. The source material was peripheral blood. These receptor sequences come from a human donor in a cohort sampled during active COVID-19.

V gene TRBV9 combines with J gene TRBJ1-6, with 7 bases fitting TRBD1. With V trimmed by 2 bases and J by 6 bases, 2 bases remained unmatched. The CDR3 totals 14 residues. The germline V gene encodes CDR1 SGDLS and CDR2 YYNGEE. CDR3 protein: CASSVGQRNSPLHF. DNA for the CDR3: TGTGCCAGCAGCGTGGGACAGCGTAATTCACCCCTCCACTTT.

The table lists this clone with a count of one. The rearrangement joins TRBV5-6 to TRBJ2-2; 8 bases fit TRBD1. V lost 5 bases and J lost 4; bases outside the gene matches: 13. The CDR3 extends over 17 amino acids. Germline values: CDR1 SGHDT, CDR2 YYEEEE. As DNA, the CDR3 is TGTGCCAGCAGTTCCGGGACAGGATCATTGGTCACCGGGGAGCTGTTTTTT. This gives the protein CASSSGTGSLVTGELFF.

This clone was observed a single time. The V call is TRBV7-3, the J call TRBJ1-1; 12 bases line up with TRBD1. The CDR3 is 18 amino acids. V gave up 1 base and J gave up 5 bases; unmatched junction bases: 11. The germline V gene has CDR1 SGHTA and CDR2 FQGTGA. In DNA form, the CDR3 reads TGTGCCAGCAGCTTAAGGGCCGGGACAGGGGGCGCCGGGACTGAAGCTTTCTTT. Translating gives CASSLRAGTGGAGTEAFF.

For the CDR3, the DNA is TGTGCCAGCAGTTCACCGACTAGGGAGCAGTTCTTC. Amino acid sequence: CASSSPTREQFF. The J gene is TRBJ2-1, the V gene TRBV12-3 or TRBV12-4; TRBD2 might be the D (6 bases). This CDR3 is 12 amino acids long. The V end was cut by 4 bases, the J end by 10 bases, with 11 bases between.

This chain connects TRBV2 to TRBJ2-7; 8 nucleotides align to TRBD1. The germline V gene encodes CDR1 SNHLY and CDR2 FYNNEI. This CDR3 is built from 13 residues. J gave up 7 bases and V 6 bases, and 8 bases lay outside the gene matches. The CDR3 DNA reads TGTGCCAGCAGCCCAGGGGGCCGAAGGGAGCAGTACTTC. Its translation: CASSPGGRREQYF.

The rearrangement joins TRBV28 to TRBJ2-1; D gene unclear. This CDR3 is 15 amino acids long. Per germline, CDR1 MDHEN and CDR2 SYDVKM. The V and J ends lost 3 bases and 4 bases respectively, with 13 bases between them. CDR3 residues: CASSFFSRRYNEQFF. Here the CDR3 DNA reads TGTGCCAGCAGTTTTTTTAGTCGGCGGTACAATGAGCAGTTCTTC.

In this sample, this clone turned up a few times. The chain joins TRBV7-2 to TRBJ1-5, with D possibly matching TRBD1 (6 bases). Per the germline V gene, CDR1 is SGHTA and CDR2 is FQGNSA. The V and J ends lost 5 bases and 6 bases respectively, with 11 bases between them. The CDR3 is 13 amino acids. Here the CDR3 DNA reads TGTGCCAGCAGCCCGGACAGTTTTCAGCCCCAGCATTTT. Amino acid sequence: CASSPDSFQPQHF. Drawing the rest from reference TRBV7-2 and TRBJ1-5, the complete variable domain is GAGVSQSPSNKVTEKGKDVELRCDPISGHTALYWYRQSLGQGLEFLIYFQGNSAPDKSGLPSDRFSAERTGGSVSTLTIQRTQQEDSAVYLCASSPDSFQPQHFGDGTRLSIL.

This clone was counted a few times. The chain recombines TRBV18 with TRBJ2-7, with 11 bases aligning to TRBD2. The CDR3 covers 15 residues. Per the germline V gene, CDR1 is KGHSH and CDR2 is LQKENI. Losses at the gene ends were 5 bases for V and 6 bases for J; bases not matched to a gene: 9. This CDR3 is CASSSTSGGAREQYF. CDR3 bases: TGTGCCAGCTCATCCACTAGCGGGGGCGCGCGCGAGCAGTACTTC.

This chain links TRBV5-1 with TRBJ2-2, with D possibly TRBD1 on 5 matching bases. There are 13 residues in the CDR3. Trimming pared 2 bases from V and 4 bases from J, leaving 6 bases between. CDR1 and CDR2 (germline): SGHRS, YFSETQ. CDR3 DNA sequence: TGCGCCAGCAGCTTCCAGGGCACCGGGGAGCTGTTTTTT. Encoded protein: CASSFQGTGELFF.

V is TRBV9 and J is TRBJ2-1; maybe TRBD1 (6 bases). CDR3 length: 16 amino acids. The germline gives CDR1 SGDLS, CDR2 YYNGEE. V was cut by 4 bases and J by 15 bases, with 29 bases left in between. The CDR3, as DNA: TGTGCCAGCAGCTCCGGGACCGGGGTCCAGGGGCAAGGGATGTTCTTC. It encodes CASSSGTGVQGQGMFF.

The J gene is TRBJ1-4, the V gene TRBV6-5; D not resolved. The V gene lost 5 bases and the J gene lost 8 bases, with 9 bases spanning the gap. The V gene's germline CDR1 is MNHEY and CDR2 SVGAGI. This CDR3 spans 12 amino acids. CDR3 nucleotides: TGTGCCAGCAGTCCCCGGGAAGAAAAACTGTTTTTT. This translates into CASSPREEKLFF.

This clone has just one count. The CDR3 coding sequence is TGCGCCAGCATCCCCGACAGGGCCAATGAGCAGTTCTTC. Its protein product is CASIPDRANEQFF. The chain has TRBV10-2 and TRBJ2-1; 7 nucleotides match TRBD1. V was clipped by 7 bases and J by 6 bases; unmatched bases: 6. In germline, CDR1 is WSHSY, CDR2 SAAADI. There are 13 residues in the CDR3.

V usage is TRBV28 and J usage is TRBJ1-5; 7 bases align to TRBD1. J gave up 0 bases and V 8 bases, and 10 bases lay outside the gene matches. Germline CDR1 is MDHEN and CDR2 is SYDVKM. This CDR3 comprises 16 residues. The CDR3 reads CASLPYGTASNQPQHF. The CDR3 region has the DNA TGTGCCAGCCTTCCCTATGGGACAGCTAGCAATCAGCCCCAGCATTTT. The variable domain in full, completed from reference TRBV28 and TRBJ1-5, reads DVKVTQSSRYLVKRTGEKVFLECVQDMDHENMFWYRQDPGLGLRLIYFSYDVKMKEKGDIPEGYSVSREKKERFSLILESASTNQTSMYLCASLPYGTASNQPQHFGDGTRLSIL.

V and J are TRBV7-9 and TRBJ2-1; 7 bases align to TRBD1. The CDR3 extends over 15 amino acids. Germline CDR1 is SEHNR and CDR2 is FQNEAQ (reference sequence). V was clipped by 1 base and J by 5 bases; unmatched bases: 5. CDR3 residues: CASSLGQGRNNEQFF. The CDR3, as DNA: TGTGCCAGCAGCTTAGGACAGGGAAGGAACAATGAGCAGTTCTTC.

The chain couples TRBV7-6 to TRBJ2-2; 7 nucleotides match TRBD1. Germline values: CDR1 SGHVS, CDR2 FNYEAQ. The CDR3 contains 15 residues. Germline trimming cut 5 bases from V and 5 bases from J; bases unmatched to any gene: 8. The CDR3 protein is CASSTRQGGTGELFF. The CDR3 coding sequence is TGTGCCAGCAGCACCCGACAGGGCGGGACCGGGGAGCTGTTTTTT. The full variable domain, completed using reference TRBV7-6 and TRBJ2-2, is GAGVSQSPRYKVTKRGQDVALRCDPISGHVSLYWYRQALGQGPEFLTYFNYEAQQDKSGLPNDRFSAERPEGSISTLTIQRTEQRDSAMYRCASSTRQGGTGELFFGEGSRLTVL.

J is TRBJ1-2 and V is TRBV19; no clear D gene. This CDR3 has 16 amino acids. Trimming took off 3 bases at V and 4 bases at J, with 18 bases between the two ends. Germline assignment: CDR1 LNHDA and CDR2 SQIVND (reference sequence). The DNA of the CDR3 is TGTGCCAGTAGTATGGCCCACGGGGAGTTGGGCTATGGCTACACCTTC. Translated, it gives CASSMAHGELGYGYTF.

V gene TRBV3-1 (or the pseudogene TRBV3-2) combines with J gene TRBJ1-4, with D tentatively TRBD1 (5 bases). The germline V and J ends were trimmed by 1 base and 16 bases, with 19 bases remaining between them. Germline loops: CDR1 LGHDT, CDR2 YNNKEL (reference sequence). This CDR3 has 14 amino acids. The CDR3 DNA is TGTGCCAGCAGCCAAGTTCCTGGGGCCCTTAATCGGTTTTTT. Residues: CASSQVPGALNRFF.

The chain combines TRBV5-1 with TRBJ1-3; D not certain. The V gene lost 0 bases and the J gene lost 6 bases, with 10 bases spanning the gap. CDR3 size: 14 residues. The germline CDR1 and CDR2 sequences are SGHRS and YFSETQ. CDR3 nucleotides: TGCGCCAGCAGCTTGGGACACGGTGAAAACACCATATATTTT. Amino acid sequence: CASSLGHGENTIYF. Looking up the rest from reference TRBV5-1 and TRBJ1-3 gives the full variable domain: KAGVTQTPRYLIKTRGQQVTLSCSPISGHRSVSWYQQTPGQGLQFLFEYFSETQRNKGNFPGRFSGRQFSNSRSEMNVSTLELGDSALYLCASSLGHGENTIYFGEGSWLTVV.

About this clone: The same CDR3 is also encoded by other DNA sequences in this sample. The chain joins TRBV5-1 to TRBJ2-5; TRBD1 aligns across 12 bases. With 3 bases clipped from V and 5 bases from J, the junction kept 2 bases outside the gene matches. There are 14 residues in the CDR3. Germline CDR1 reads SGHRS; CDR2 reads YFSETQ. CDR3 region: CASSSGQGAETQYF. CDR3 DNA sequence: TGCGCCAGCAGCTCGGGACAGGGGGCTGAGACCCAGTACTTC. Full variable domain (missing parts from reference TRBV5-1 and TRBJ2-5): KAGVTQTPRYLIKTRGQQVTLSCSPISGHRSVSWYQQTPGQGLQFLFEYFSETQRNKGNFPGRFSGRQFSNSRSEMNVSTLELGDSALYLCASSSGQGAETQYFGPGTRLLVL.

This chain links TRBV11-2 with TRBJ2-7; D may be TRBD2 (7 bases). CDR1 is SGHAT, CDR2 FQNNGV, per germline. This CDR3 has 12 amino acids. Trimming took 5 bases from V and 4 from J, leaving 9 bases between them. CDR3: CASSEGGYEQYF. The CDR3 coding sequence is TGTGCCAGCAGCGAGGGGGGGTACGAGCAGTACTTC.

J is TRBJ1-4 and V is TRBV21-1; TRBD1 is the table's D call and was not checked against the DNA. TRBV21-1 is tagged as a pseudogene. The CDR3 is 15 residues long. The CDR3 nucleotides read TGTGCCAGCGCTTTAACAGGGGGCAGGAAGGAAAAACTGTTTTTT. It specifies CASALTGGRKEKLFF.

The CDR3 nucleotides read TGCGCCACACAGGGGGGAGTAGAAAATCAGCCCCAGCATTTT. Translated, it gives CATQGGVENQPQHF. V usage is TRBV10-2 and J usage is TRBJ1-5; 8 nucleotides match TRBD1. Trimming removed 10 bases from V and 4 bases from J; junction bases left unmatched: 9. Germline V lookup: CDR1 WSHSY, CDR2 SAAADI. This CDR3 comprises 14 residues.

The gene calls are TRBV6-5 and TRBJ2-3; the D gene is possibly TRBD2 (6 bases). With 7 bases removed from V and 0 bases from J, the gap between germline ends came to 14 bases. CDR1 is MNHEY, CDR2 SVGAGI, per germline. There are 15 residues in the CDR3. The CDR3 protein is CASTRQGGSTDTQYF. The CDR3, as DNA: TGTGCCAGCACGAGGCAGGGAGGTAGCACAGATACGCAGTATTTT.

The chain joins TRBV7-2 to TRBJ2-4; 9 nucleotides align to TRBD1. The CDR3 length is 15 residues. V lost 5 bases and J lost 8; bases outside the gene matches: 10. Germline lookup yields CDR1 SGHTA and CDR2 FQGNSA. CDR3 in amino acids: CASSPQGQGGYIQYF. CDR3 sequence (DNA): TGTGCCAGCAGCCCCCAGGGACAGGGAGGGTACATTCAGTACTTC.

The gene calls are TRBV5-1 and TRBJ1-2; D remains ambiguous. V lost 0 bases to trimming and J lost 6 bases, with 12 bases between them. The CDR3 consists of 14 residues. Germline V gene lookup returns CDR1 SGHRS and CDR2 YFSETQ. The CDR3 DNA is TGCGCCAGCAGCTTGGATCGGGGTCTCGATGGCTACACCTTC. Residues: CASSLDRGLDGYTF.

This chain connects TRBV12-3 or TRBV12-4 to TRBJ1-6; D not resolved. CDR3 length: 13 residues. Trimming took off 5 bases at V and 6 bases at J, with 8 bases between the two ends. As DNA, the CDR3 is TGTGCCAGCAGTCAGGATTTTAATTCACCCCTCCACTTT. Protein: CASSQDFNSPLHF.

This sequence joins TRBV27 and TRBJ1-4; D not certain. V lost 6 bases, J lost 8 bases, and 16 bases lay in between. The CDR3 covers 14 residues. The germline V gene has CDR1 MNHEY and CDR2 SMNVEV (reference sequence). CDR3 nucleotides: TGTGCCAGCAGCCAAGACCTAGCCGGGGAAAAACTGTTTTTT. Its translation is CASSQDLAGEKLFF.

The chain uses TRBV5-4 and TRBJ2-7; 8 positions match TRBD2. CDR1 SGHNT and CDR2 YYREEE come from the germline V gene (reference sequence). CDR3 length: 16 amino acids. Germline trimming cut 5 bases from V and 3 bases from J; bases unmatched to any gene: 13. CDR3 loop: CASRATGTSGYYEQYF. CDR3 coding DNA: TGTGCCAGCAGGGCTACAGGAACTAGCGGCTACTACGAGCAGTACTTC.